This note documents a single T cell receptor beta chain sequence. Its specificity is unknown. This sample is part of a study of regulatory T cells in long-lasting Graves disease. Across the whole study: Graves' patients who were just diagnosed had used antithyroid drugs for under 3 months.

V was clipped by 5 bases and J by 4 bases; unmatched bases: 4. Germline V gene lookup returns CDR1 SEHNR and CDR2 FQNEAQ (reference sequence). The CDR3 extends over 13 amino acids. The time point: newly diagnosed GD, antithyroid drugs for less than 3 months. PBMC-derived RNA was used for the TCR library. Sequencing libraries for TCR beta were prepared with iRepertoire HTBI primers and Arm-PCR of CDR3 regions. In the original analysis: Spanning all samples, the identified segments comprised around 62 TRBV and around 13 TRBJ. TCRdb fed the multiplex PCR reads into MiXCR, producing one record per CDR3 protein. None of the V and J calls come from the authors' own analysis; TCRdb made them. The repertoire holds about 530,000 distinct CDR3 sequences, with roughly 16% as singletons. Whole-study findings and limits: Persistent disease showed a preference for TRBV28, TRBJ1-2 and TRBJ2-5.

The same sample was also used in a study of T cells in Graves' hyperthyroidism and ophthalmopathy. From that second work: Most thyroid clonotypes with frequency above 0.001 were detected in blood.

The TCR sequence derives from a middle-aged woman with Graves disease. The J gene is TRBJ1-2, the V gene TRBV7-9; 7 nucleotides align to TRBD1. The sequencing here drew on peripheral blood mononuclear cells (PBMCs), taken at new diagnosis, from a patient treated with antithyroid drugs. The chain's CDR3 is CASSTGQFYGYTF. The CDR3 coding sequence is TGTGCCAGCAGCACGGGACAGTTCTATGGCTACACCTTC.